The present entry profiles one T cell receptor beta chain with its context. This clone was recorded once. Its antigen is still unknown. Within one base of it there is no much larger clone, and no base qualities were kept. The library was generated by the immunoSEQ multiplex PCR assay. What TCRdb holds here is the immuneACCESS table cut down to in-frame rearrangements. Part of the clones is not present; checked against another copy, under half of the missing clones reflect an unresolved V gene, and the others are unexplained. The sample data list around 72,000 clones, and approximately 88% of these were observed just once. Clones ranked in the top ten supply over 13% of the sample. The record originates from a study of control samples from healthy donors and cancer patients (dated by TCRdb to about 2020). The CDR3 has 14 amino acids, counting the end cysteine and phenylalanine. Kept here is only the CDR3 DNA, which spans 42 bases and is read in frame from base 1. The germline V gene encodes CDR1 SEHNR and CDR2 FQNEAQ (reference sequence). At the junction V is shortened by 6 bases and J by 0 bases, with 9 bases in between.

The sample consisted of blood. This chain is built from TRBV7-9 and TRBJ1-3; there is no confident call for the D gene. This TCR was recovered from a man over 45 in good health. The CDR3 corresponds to CASSPGGSGNTIYF. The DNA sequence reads TGTGCCAGCAGTCCAGGAGGCTCTGGAAACACCATATATTTT.